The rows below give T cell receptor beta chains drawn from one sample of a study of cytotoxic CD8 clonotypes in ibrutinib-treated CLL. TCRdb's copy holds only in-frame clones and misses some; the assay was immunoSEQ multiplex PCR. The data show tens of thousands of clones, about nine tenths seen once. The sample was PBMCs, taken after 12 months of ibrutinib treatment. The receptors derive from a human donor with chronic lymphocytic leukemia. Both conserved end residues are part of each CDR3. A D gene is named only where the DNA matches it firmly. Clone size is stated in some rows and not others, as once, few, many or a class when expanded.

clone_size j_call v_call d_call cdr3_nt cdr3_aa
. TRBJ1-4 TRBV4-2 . TGTGCCAGCAGCCCACCCCGAATCGACCGAGTCCTGTTTTTT CASSPPRIDRVLFF
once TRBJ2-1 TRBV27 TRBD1 TGTGCCAGCAGTTTAAGGGGACAGGGATCCTACAATGAGCAGTTCTTC CASSLRGQGSYNEQFF
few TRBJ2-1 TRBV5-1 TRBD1 TGCGCCAGCAGCTTGGAAGGGCAGGGGGCAATCAATGAGCAGTTCTTC CASSLEGQGAINEQFF
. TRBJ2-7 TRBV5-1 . TGCGCCAGCAGCTTGGCCCAACAGAAAACCTACGAGCAGTACTTC CASSLAQQKTYEQYF
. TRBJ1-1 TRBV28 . TGTGCCAGCAGTTTGGGGCGGAGGAGAAGTACTGAAGCTTTCTTT CASSLGRRRSTEAFF
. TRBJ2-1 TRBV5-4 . TGTGCCAGCAGCCCGGACCATGAGACAAGGGGTGCCTACAATGAGCAGTTCTTC CASSPDHETRGAYNEQFF
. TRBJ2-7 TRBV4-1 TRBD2 TGCGCCAGCAGCCAAGAATCCAGCGGGAGCTCCTACGAGCAGTACTTC CASSQESSGSSYEQYF
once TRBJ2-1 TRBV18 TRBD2 TGTGCCAGCTCACCACCCGGGACTAGCGGGAGGGCCGCTGTTTATTTTGAGCAGTTCTTC CASSPPGTSGRAAVYFEQFF
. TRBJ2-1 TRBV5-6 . TGTGCCAGCAGCCTCGGACCTCTGAGCTCCTACAATGAGCAGTTCTTC CASSLGPLSSYNEQFF
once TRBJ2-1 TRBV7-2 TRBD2 TGTGCCAGCAGCTTAGCAGCCGGACTAGCGGGCGACCAGTTCTTC CASSLAAGLAGDQFF
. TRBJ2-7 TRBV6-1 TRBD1 TGTGCCAGCAGATCACAGGGGATAGGATCCTACGAGCAGTACTTC CASRSQGIGSYEQYF
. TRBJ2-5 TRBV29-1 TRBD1 TGCAGCGTACAGGGGGCGAATTCCCAAGAGACCCAGTACTTC CSVQGANSQETQYF
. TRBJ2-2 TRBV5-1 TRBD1 TGCGCCAGCAACAACCGGGACAGGGGCCCTACCGGGGAGCTGTTTTTT CASNNRDRGPTGELFF
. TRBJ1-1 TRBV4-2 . TGTGCCAGCAGCCAAAAGACAGGGAACACTGAAGCTTTCTTT CASSQKTGNTEAFF
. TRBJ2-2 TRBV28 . TGTGCCACCCGGGGGCTAGCCGGGGAGCTGTTTTTT CATRGLAGELFF
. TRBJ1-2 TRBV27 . TGTGCCAGCAGTTTTGACAGGTTAGGGCATGGCTACACCTTC CASSFDRLGHGYTF
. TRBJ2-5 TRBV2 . TGTGCCAGCCGCCAGGGACAAACACAAGAGACCCAGTACTTC CASRQGQTQETQYF
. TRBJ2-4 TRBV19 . TGTGCCAGTAGTACATCTAGCGTCAAAAACATTCAGTACTTC CASSTSSVKNIQYF
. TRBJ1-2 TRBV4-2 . TGTGCCAGCAGCCAAGAATCGGGGGTGTGGAGCTATGGCTACACCTTC CASSQESGVWSYGYTF
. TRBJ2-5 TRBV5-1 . TGCGCCAGCAGCTTGGGTGAATGGGATCTAGCAGGAGCGTGGTACTTC CASSLGEWDLAGAWYF
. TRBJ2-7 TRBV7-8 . TGTGCCAGCAGCTTAGCCGGGGGTATCACCTACGAGCAGTACTTC CASSLAGGITYEQYF
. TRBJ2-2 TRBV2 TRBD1 TGTGCCAGCGGGCGACAGGGGAACACCGGGGAGCTGTTTTTT CASGRQGNTGELFF
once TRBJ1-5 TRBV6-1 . TGTGCCAGCAGTGACGGGGAGTTACGGCCTCAGCCCCAGCATTTT CASSDGELRPQPQHF
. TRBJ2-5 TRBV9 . TGTGCCAGCAGCGTATCTATCCAAGAGACCCAGTACTTC CASSVSIQETQYF
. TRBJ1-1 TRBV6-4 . TGTGCCAGCAGAGAAACAAGGACAGCCATGAACACTGAAGCTTTCTTT CASRETRTAMNTEAFF
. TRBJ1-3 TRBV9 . TGTGCCAGCAGCGGTCCGTGGGGGACGACAGGAAACACCATATATTTT CASSGPWGTTGNTIYF